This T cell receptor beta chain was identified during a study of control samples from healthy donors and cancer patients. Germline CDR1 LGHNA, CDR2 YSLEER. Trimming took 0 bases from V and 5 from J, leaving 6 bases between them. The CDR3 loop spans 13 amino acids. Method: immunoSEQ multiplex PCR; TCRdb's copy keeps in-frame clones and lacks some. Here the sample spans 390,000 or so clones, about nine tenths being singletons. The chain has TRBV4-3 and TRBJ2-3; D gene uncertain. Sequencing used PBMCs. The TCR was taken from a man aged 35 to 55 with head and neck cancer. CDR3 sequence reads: CASSQERRDTQYF. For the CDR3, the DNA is TGCGCCAGCAGCCAAGAAAGGAGAGATACGCAGTATTTT.